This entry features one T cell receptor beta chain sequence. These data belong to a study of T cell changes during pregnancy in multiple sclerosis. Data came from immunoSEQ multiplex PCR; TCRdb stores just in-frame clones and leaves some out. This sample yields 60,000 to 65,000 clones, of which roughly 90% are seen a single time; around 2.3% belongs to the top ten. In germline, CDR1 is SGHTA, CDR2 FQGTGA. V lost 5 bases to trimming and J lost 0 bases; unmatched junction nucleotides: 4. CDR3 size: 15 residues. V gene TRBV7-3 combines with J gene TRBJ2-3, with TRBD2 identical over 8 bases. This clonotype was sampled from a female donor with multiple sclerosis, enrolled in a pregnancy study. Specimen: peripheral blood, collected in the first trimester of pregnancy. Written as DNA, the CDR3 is TGTGCCAGCAGCCTACTAGCGGCTAGCACAGATACGCAGTATTTT. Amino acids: CASSLLAASTDTQYF.